The entry below describes one T cell receptor beta chain. The antigen remains unidentified. Then a second PCR, running about 6 to 12 cycles, was carried out with a sample-barcoded 5' primer and a J-beta primer mix. MiXCR, run by TCRdb on the 5' RACE reads, gives a single entry per CDR3 protein. The sample has hundreds of thousands of distinct CDR3 sequences, 20% to 25% seen once. Samples each had at least 6 micrograms of total RNA extracted. V trimming: 2 bases; J trimming: 2 bases; junction bases outside the gene matches: 1. The CDR3 covers 14 residues. Looked up from germline, CDR1 is DFQATT and CDR2 is SNEGSKA (reference sequence). The entry originates in a study of blood T cells in healthy people across ages. Study-level points and caveats: Using unsorted PBMCs precluded a conclusive naive versus antigen-experienced comparison.

The sequencing input was blood. This TCR derives from a man between 70 and 80 years old in good health. This chain connects TRBV20-1 to TRBJ1-5; 9 bases match TRBD1. The CDR3 protein is CSARRDRGNQPQHF. In nucleotides, the CDR3 is TGCAGTGCTAGACGGGACAGGGGCAATCAGCCCCAGCATTTT.